The 30 T cell receptor beta chains reported below all come from one sample, sequenced in a study of blood T cell repertoires in COVID-19. Assay used: immunoSEQ multiplex PCR; TCRdb lists only in-frame clones, some missing. The table includes fewer than 400,000 clones, around 92% detected once. The sequencing input was PBMCs or T cells enriched from blood (not recorded which). All receptors come from a woman in her thirties who had recovered from COVID-19.

The chain has TRBV30 and TRBJ1-6; D is unresolved. This CDR3 region has 14 residues. Trimming cost V 5 bases and J 5 bases, with 13 bases left between them. Per germline, CDR1 GTSNPN and CDR2 SVGIG (reference sequence). The CDR3 region has the DNA TGTGCCTGGTCGCCAGTGCGGGATAATTCACCCCTCCACTTT. It is translated as CAWSPVRDNSPLHF.

V gene TRBV7-2 combines with J gene TRBJ2-1; no definite D call. The CDR3 length is 14 residues. Trimming cost V 8 bases and J 0 bases, with 11 bases left between them. Germline assignment: CDR1 SGHTA and CDR2 FQGNSA. CDR3 coding DNA: TGTGCCAGCCTATCGCCGAGCTCCTACAATGAGCAGTTCTTC. Translation: CASLSPSSYNEQFF. Drawing the rest from reference TRBV7-2 and TRBJ2-1, the complete variable domain is GAGVSQSPSNKVTEKGKDVELRCDPISGHTALYWYRQSLGQGLEFLIYFQGNSAPDKSGLPSDRFSAERTGGSVSTLTIQRTQQEDSAVYLCASLSPSSYNEQFFGPGTRLTVL.

The J gene is TRBJ1-5, the V gene TRBV27, with D perhaps TRBD1 (5 bases). This CDR3 has 16 amino acids. V was clipped by 6 bases and J by 2 bases, with 17 bases between them. Germline V CDR1 and CDR2: MNHEY, SMNVEV (reference sequence). The CDR3 bases are TGTGCCAGCAGCCGGTCCTGGGGGGATGGCAATCAGCCCCAGCATTTT. The encoded protein is CASSRSWGDGNQPQHF.

V is TRBV28 and J is TRBJ1-5, with 8 bases fitting TRBD1. This CDR3 region has 16 residues. Germline V lookup: CDR1 MDHEN, CDR2 SYDVKM. V was pared by 6 bases and J by 6 bases, with 13 bases of the junction left unmatched. In DNA, the CDR3 is TGTGCCAGCAGATTAGGGGCACAGGGGGGTGGTCAGCCCCAGCATTTT. This sequence encodes CASRLGAQGGGQPQHF. The full variable domain, in which reference TRBV28 and TRBJ1-5 provide the parts outside the CDR3, is DVKVTQSSRYLVKRTGEKVFLECVQDMDHENMFWYRQDPGLGLRLIYFSYDVKMKEKGDIPEGYSVSREKKERFSLILESASTNQTSMYLCASRLGAQGGGQPQHFGDGTRLSIL.

This sequence joins TRBV19 and TRBJ2-7; 8 nucleotides agree with TRBD1. The CDR3 length is 13 residues. Germline CDR1 reads LNHDA; CDR2 reads SQIVND (reference sequence). After removal of 6 bases from V and 3 bases from J, the junction contained 4 bases not matched to a gene. DNA for the CDR3: TGTGCCAGTAGAGACAGGGGAGACTACGAGCAGTACTTC. Its translation is CASRDRGDYEQYF. Full variable domain (remainder filled in from reference TRBV19 and TRBJ2-7): DGGITQSPKYLFRKEGQNVTLSCEQNLNHDAMYWYRQDPGQGLRLIYYSQIVNDFQKGDIAEGYSVSREKKESFPLTVTSAQKNPTAFYLCASRDRGDYEQYFGPGTRLTVT.

The chain recombines TRBV19 with TRBJ1-5, with a tentative D call TRBD1 (5 bases). The germline CDR1 and CDR2 sequences are LNHDA and SQIVND (reference sequence). The CDR3 is 12 residues long. Between the trimmed V and J ends, which lost 9 bases and 9 bases, there was a span of 15 bases. The CDR3 loop is CASLIAGGPQHF. For the CDR3, the DNA is TGTGCCAGCCTGATAGCCGGGGGGCCCCAGCATTTT. Complete variable domain (other parts from reference TRBV19 and TRBJ1-5): DGGITQSPKYLFRKEGQNVTLSCEQNLNHDAMYWYRQDPGQGLRLIYYSQIVNDFQKGDIAEGYSVSREKKESFPLTVTSAQKNPTAFYLCASLIAGGPQHFGDGTRLSIL.

The CDR3 reads CASSVKSTGGNTEAFF. CDR3 sequence (DNA): TGCGCCAGCAGCGTAAAATCGACAGGGGGGAACACTGAAGCTTTCTTT. This chain links TRBV4-1 with TRBJ1-1; 9 bases align to TRBD1. Trimming removed 5 bases from V and 1 base from J; junction bases left unmatched: 8. Germline V gene sequence: CDR1 MGHRA, CDR2 YSYEKL. The CDR3 runs 16 residues.

The V gene is TRBV4-1, the J gene TRBJ2-7, with D perhaps TRBD2 (5 bases). V gave up 1 base and J gave up 6 bases, with 7 bases separating them. Germline lookup yields CDR1 MGHRA and CDR2 YSYEKL. The CDR3 spans 12 residues. The CDR3 DNA reads as TGCGCCAGCAGCCAAGGAGGGCCCGAGCAGTACTTC. It yields the protein CASSQGGPEQYF.

As concerns this clone: The junction does not match germline at one end; this may be a read error. The gene calls are TRBV7-3 and TRBJ1-4; 8 bases line up with TRBD1. The germline gives CDR1 SGHTA, CDR2 FQGTGA. The CDR3 totals 11 residues. The CDR3 reads CHPDRDEKLFF. The CDR3 DNA sequence: TGCCACCCGGACAGGGACGAAAAACTGTTTTTT.

The chain combines TRBV30 with TRBJ2-1; 13 bases match TRBD2. Germline assignment: CDR1 GTSNPN and CDR2 SVGIG (reference sequence). The CDR3 totals 16 residues. J lost 7 bases, V lost 5 bases, and 11 bases had no gene match. The CDR3 coding sequence is TGTGCCTGGGCCCGGACTAGCGGGGGCTCAGGGAATGAGCAGTTCTTC. This gives the protein CAWARTSGGSGNEQFF.

The chain combines TRBV19 with TRBJ1-6, with unresolved D. CDR3 length: 16 residues. V lost 6 bases to trimming and J lost 7 bases, with 19 bases between them. The germline V gene encodes CDR1 LNHDA and CDR2 SQIVND (reference sequence). The CDR3 region is CASRAFLRSTNSPLHF. CDR3 coding DNA: TGTGCCAGTAGGGCTTTTTTAAGGAGTACGAATTCACCCCTCCACTTT.

The V gene is TRBV18, the J gene TRBJ1-5, with D maybe TRBD1 (5 bases). This CDR3 contains 18 residues. V was clipped by 0 bases and J by 3 bases, with 18 bases between them. The germline gives CDR1 KGHSH, CDR2 LQKENI. Here the CDR3 reads CASSPPEGYGMNNQPQHF. The CDR3, as DNA: TGTGCCAGCTCACCACCGGAGGGGTATGGGATGAACAATCAGCCCCAGCATTTT.

Concerning this clone: Relative to the germline gene, one junction end is altered; a read error may explain this. The chain links TRBV5-5 to TRBJ2-4, with D possibly being TRBD1 (6 bases). This CDR3 has 12 residues. Germline lookup yields CDR1 SGHKS and CDR2 YYEKEE (reference sequence). The CDR3 DNA reads TGTGCCAGCAGCTACGACAGGCATGATCGTAACTTC. It translates to CASSYDRHDRNF.

The chain is built from TRBV28 and TRBJ2-1; D is perhaps TRBD2 (6 bases). Trimming removed 6 bases from V and 5 bases from J, with 14 bases in between. The CDR3 has 14 residues. The V gene's germline CDR1 is MDHEN and CDR2 SYDVKM. The CDR3 bases are TGTGCCAGCAGCCTCGGCGGGATTGACAATGAGCAGTTCTTC. It codes for CASSLGGIDNEQFF.

V and J are TRBV10-3 and TRBJ1-1; D remains unclear. The CDR3 loop spans 15 amino acids. The V gene lost 6 bases and the J gene lost 0 bases, with 14 bases spanning the gap. CDR1 and CDR2 (germline): ENHRY, SYGVKD. The CDR3 DNA sequence: TGTGCCATCAGACGGGAGCTCGTCATGAACACTGAAGCTTTCTTT. Translated, it gives CAIRRELVMNTEAFF.

The chain links TRBV9 to TRBJ2-1, with TRBD2 matching over 10 bases. From germline, CDR1 is SGDLS and CDR2 YYNGEE. V shed 5 bases and J 10 bases; nucleotides not matched to a gene: 15. This CDR3 region has 16 residues. CDR3 in DNA: TGTGCCAGCAGATCAAGAGGGCTAGCGGGGGTTGGGGAGCAGTTCTTC. This translates into CASRSRGLAGVGEQFF. Full variable domain (missing parts from reference TRBV9 and TRBJ2-1): DSGVTQTPKHLITATGQRVTLRCSPRSGDLSVYWYQQSLDQGLQFLIQYYNGEERAKGNILERFSAQQFPDLHSELNLSSLELGDSALYFCASRSRGLAGVGEQFFGPGTRLTVL.

This clone was observed a single time. The rearrangement joins TRBV19 to TRBJ1-1, with D unclear. V was trimmed by 7 bases and J by 3 bases, leaving 12 bases between them. Germline values: CDR1 LNHDA, CDR2 SQIVND (reference sequence). The CDR3 covers 13 residues. The DNA for the CDR3 is TGTGCCAGTACAGCGGGGTTTGACACTGAAGCTTTCTTT. It codes for CASTAGFDTEAFF.

This clone has a handful of counts. CDR3 in amino acids: CASSLTGPGELFF. CDR3 bases: TGTGCCAGCAGCTTAACTGGGCCCGGGGAGCTGTTTTTT. This chain connects TRBV7-3 to TRBJ2-2; no clear D gene. CDR1 is SGHTA, CDR2 FQGTGA, per germline. The V end was cut by 0 bases, the J end by 6 bases, with 5 bases between. The CDR3 runs to 13 residues. Full variable domain (missing parts from reference TRBV7-3 and TRBJ2-2): GAGVSQTPSNKVTEKGKYVELRCDPISGHTALYWYRQSLGQGPEFLIYFQGTGAADDSGLPNDRFFAVRPEGSVSTLKIQRTERGDSAVYLCASSLTGPGELFFGEGSRLTVL.

The chain couples TRBV29-1 to TRBJ1-2; the match to TRBD1 covers 8 bases. Germline V gene lookup returns CDR1 SQVTM and CDR2 ANQGSEA. CDR3 length: 14 residues. V lost 6 bases and J lost 3; bases outside the gene matches: 9. The CDR3, as DNA: TGCAGCGTCTACCCGGGACAGGTGGACTATGGCTACACCTTC. Its protein product is CSVYPGQVDYGYTF.

The chain combines TRBV12-3 or TRBV12-4 with TRBJ2-1, with 8 nucleotides matching TRBD2. V lost 4 bases, J lost 6 bases, and 2 bases stayed unmatched. The CDR3 is 13 amino acids. CDR3 amino acids: CASSSGGANEQFF. DNA of the CDR3: TGTGCCAGCAGTTCCGGGGGGGCCAATGAGCAGTTCTTC.

The V and J genes are TRBV18 and TRBJ2-7, with unresolved D. Trimming stripped 6 bases from V and 1 base from J, with 16 bases between. CDR3 length equals 15 residues. Germline V gene data show CDR1 as KGHSH and CDR2 as LQKENI. The CDR3 region has the DNA TGTGCCAGCTCGTCGTCTTCAGTCCTGTCCTACGAGCAGTACTTC. Protein: CASSSSSVLSYEQYF. Using reference TRBV18 and TRBJ2-7 for the parts outside the CDR3, the full variable domain is NAGVMQNPRHLVRRRGQEARLRCSPMKGHSHVYWYRQLPEEGLKFMVYLQKENIIDESGMPKERFSAEFPKEGPSILRIQQVVRGDSAAYFCASSSSSVLSYEQYFGPGTRLTVT.

This chain links TRBV3-1 (or the pseudogene TRBV3-2) with TRBJ1-6; a possible D gene is TRBD1 (6 bases). This CDR3 is 17 amino acids long. The V end lost 0 bases, the J end lost 8 bases, and 17 bases lay between the germline ends. Germline V gives CDR1 LGHDT, CDR2 YNNKEL (reference sequence). The CDR3 loop is CASSQERGREQHSPLHF. In DNA form, the CDR3 reads TGTGCCAGCAGCCAAGAGAGGGGGAGGGAGCAACATTCACCCCTCCACTTT.

The J gene is TRBJ2-5, the V gene TRBV11-2; D call uncertain. Germline CDR1 reads SGHAT; CDR2 reads FQNNGV. Trimming took off 5 bases at V and 5 bases at J, with 15 bases between the two ends. The CDR3 extends over 14 amino acids. DNA for the CDR3: TGTGCCAGCAGCCCGTTGGCGGTTTGGGAGACCCAGTACTTC. This translates into CASSPLAVWETQYF.

V is TRBV7-2 and J is TRBJ2-7, with 8 nucleotides matching TRBD1. V was clipped by 5 bases and J by 4 bases; unmatched bases: 7. This CDR3 region has 14 residues. Germline CDR1 SGHTA, CDR2 FQGNSA. This chain's CDR3 is CASSTRTGSYEQYF. The DNA for the CDR3 is TGTGCCAGCAGCACTCGGACAGGGTCGTACGAGCAGTACTTC.

The chain has TRBV6-4 and TRBJ2-3; 9 nucleotides match TRBD1. The J segment lost 0 bases and the V segment lost 6 bases, leaving 4 bases of the junction unmatched. CDR3 length equals 15 residues. The V gene's germline CDR1 is MRHNA and CDR2 SNTAGT. CDR3 sequence: CASRQTGGSTDTQYF. As DNA, the CDR3 is TGTGCCAGCAGACAGACAGGGGGGAGCACAGATACGCAGTATTTT.

The chain joins TRBV19 to TRBJ2-1; 8 bases map to TRBD2. This CDR3 spans 17 amino acids. The trim removed 3 bases at V and 0 bases at J, leaving 7 bases unmatched. In germline, CDR1 is LNHDA, CDR2 SQIVND (reference sequence). CDR3 loop: CASSIWPSGRSYNEQFF. The CDR3 region has the DNA TGTGCCAGTAGTATCTGGCCTAGCGGGCGCTCCTACAATGAGCAGTTCTTC.

The chain has TRBV3-1 (or the pseudogene TRBV3-2) and TRBJ2-7; the D gene is possibly TRBD1 (7 bases). V was cut by 1 base and J by 3 bases, with 13 bases left in between. Per germline, CDR1 LGHDT and CDR2 YNNKEL (reference sequence). The CDR3 extends over 15 amino acids. The CDR3: CASSQGTGGVYEQYF. The CDR3 region has the DNA TGTGCCAGCAGCCAAGGGACAGGAGGGGTCTACGAGCAGTACTTC.

This clone turned up a few times. V and J are TRBV27 and TRBJ2-7; 9 nucleotides align to TRBD2. The length of the CDR3 is 15 residues. The ends lost 2 bases at V and 7 bases at J; junction bases unmatched: 9. Germline CDR1 is MNHEY and CDR2 is SMNVEV (reference sequence). CDR3 DNA sequence: TGTGCCAGCAGTTTAGGGGGGACTAGCCCCTCGGAGCAGTACTTC. Protein product: CASSLGGTSPSEQYF.

CDR3: CASSPLSGQGDYGYTF. The CDR3 DNA is TGTGCCAGCAGCCCCCTGAGCGGACAGGGTGACTATGGCTACACCTTC. The rearrangement joins TRBV4-2 to TRBJ1-2; 8 nucleotides match TRBD1. Unmatched junction bases numbered 10, after V lost 4 bases and J lost 3 bases. Germline assignment: CDR1 LGHNA and CDR2 YNFKEQ. This CDR3 spans 16 amino acids.

The rearrangement joins TRBV7-2 to TRBJ1-6, with a possible D match to TRBD1 (6 bases). The CDR3 is 14 amino acids. V lost 6 bases, J lost 10 bases, and 16 bases lay in between. CDR1 and CDR2 (germline): SGHTA, FQGNSA. DNA of the CDR3: TGTGCCAGCAGTGGACAGATGATAGGGTCACCCCTCCACTTT. Its protein product is CASSGQMIGSPLHF.